The clone carrying this T cell receptor (beta chain) has a handful of counts. Its antigen remains unidentified. The primer mix had 60 Vbeta and 13 Jbeta primers. Profiled with immunoSEQ multiplex PCR; TCRdb holds only in-frame clones, not every one. The sample has around 150,000 clones, around 80% seen once. The data stem from a study of cytomegalovirus exposure and HLA in healthy donors. Study-level results: Later analysis showed most CMV-associated TCR beta chains appearing HLA-restricted.

The CDR3 loop spans 14 amino acids. CDR1 is SQVTM, CDR2 ANQGSEA, per germline. V lost 6 bases and J lost 4; bases outside the gene matches: 7. V is TRBV29-1 and J is TRBJ2-3, with 10 positions matching TRBD1. The sequenced sample consisted of PBMCs. The sequence came from a man aged 25-45 years in good health and CMV-seronegative. CDR3 bases: TGCAGCGTCAACCCCGGGACAGGGGCAGATACGCAGTATTTT. This sequence encodes CSVNPGTGADTQYF.